The next 20 T cell receptor beta chains were all read from a single sample in a study of T cell clonality in common variable immunodeficiency. Sequenced by immunoSEQ multiplex PCR; TCRdb stores in-frame clones only, minus some. The counts give about 40,000 clones, none of them seen only once; less than 3.5% is held by the top ten. Sequenced input: peripheral blood mononuclear cells. These receptors were obtained from a person aged 18 to 70 in good health.

In this sample, this clone turned up many times. The CDR3 end is not reached by the read, which stops 3 residues before it; the germline J gene fills it in. This chain joins TRBV2 and TRBJ2-5; 10 nucleotides match TRBD2. The length of the CDR3 is 16 residues. J gave up 6 bases and V 3 bases, and 10 bases lay outside the gene matches. CDR1 is SNHLY and CDR2 is FYNNEI in the germline V gene. The CDR3 here is CASSDSVAGGLKTQYF. Partial CDR3 DNA: TGTGCCAGCAGTGACTCGGTAGCGGGGGGACTGAAGACC. The complete variable domain, with remaining parts taken from reference TRBV2 and TRBJ2-5, reads EPEVTQTPSHQVTQMGQEVILRCVPISNHLYFYWYRQILGQKVEFLVSFYNNEISEKSEIFDDQFSVERPDGSNFTLKIRSTKLEDSAMYFCASSDSVAGGLKTQYFGPGTRLLVL.

This clone has ten or more counts. The read halts 3 residues ahead of the CDR3 end, with the missing end drawn from the germline J gene. V gene TRBV7-9 combines with J gene TRBJ2-7; maybe TRBD2 (6 bases). The CDR3 sequence is 14 residues long. The germline V gene encodes CDR1 SEHNR and CDR2 FQNEAQ (reference sequence). Trimming took 5 bases from V and 2 from J, leaving 13 bases between them. The CDR3 loop reads CASSRGDSTYEQYF. Partial CDR3 DNA: TGTGCCAGCAGCCGAGGGGACTCAACCTACGAG. The whole variable domain, remainder taken from reference TRBV7-9 and TRBJ2-7, is DTGVSQNPRHKITKRGQNVTFRCDPISEHNRLYWYRQTLGQGPEFLTYFQNEAQLEKSRLLSDRFSAERPKGSFSTLEIQRTEQGDSAMYLCASSRGDSTYEQYFGPGTRLTVT.

This clone was observed at least ten times. The read stops 3 residues short of the end of the CDR3; the missing end is completed from the germline J gene. The gene calls are TRBV5-4 and TRBJ2-3; tentative D call: TRBD2 (5 bases). V shed 0 bases and J shed 0 bases, with 11 bases lying between them. Germline loops: CDR1 SGHNT, CDR2 YYREEE (reference sequence). The CDR3 length is 16 residues. CDR3 amino acids: CASSLAAGPSTDTQYF. Incomplete CDR3 DNA: TGTGCCAGCAGCTTGGCTGCGGGCCCTAGCACAGATACG.

This clone was seen a handful of times. The read stops 3 residues short of the end of the CDR3; the missing end is completed from the germline J gene. The chain links TRBV7-8 to TRBJ2-2; D call uncertain. V shed 4 bases and J shed 3 bases, with 12 bases lying between them. The CDR3 loop spans 15 amino acids. Looked up from germline, CDR1 is SGHVS and CDR2 is FQNEAQ. CDR3 amino acids: CASSSGVSYTGELFF. Partial CDR3 DNA: TGTGCCAGCAGCTCCGGTGTTAGCTACACCGGGGAG.

This clone showed up many times. Read data end 3 residues before the CDR3 end; the end is taken from the germline J gene. The rearrangement uses TRBV29-1 and TRBJ2-1; D may be TRBD1 (7 bases). This CDR3 has 16 amino acids. CDR1 and CDR2 (germline): SQVTM, ANQGSEA. V was trimmed by 5 bases and J by 8 bases, leaving 25 bases between them. The CDR3 bases that were read are TGCAGCGTTACCCGCCGCAGAGGGGGCGGAGGGGATGAG. Its translation is CSVTRRRGGGGDE. In full, the CDR3 reads CSVTRRRGGGGDEQFF.

This clone was picked up many times. With the read ending 3 residues before the CDR3 end, the germline J gene is used to fill in that end. The chain links TRBV30 to TRBJ2-5; no clear D. Trimming cost V 2 bases and J 5 bases, with 9 bases left between them. The CDR3 is 12 residues long. Germline V gene sequence: CDR1 GTSNPN, CDR2 SVGIG (reference sequence). CDR3 DNA (partial): TGTGCCTGGAGTTTGTCGTCGGAGACC. It is translated as CAWSLSSET. The whole CDR3 is CAWSLSSETQYF.

This clone was recorded many times. The read stops 3 residues short of the end of the CDR3; the missing end is completed from the germline J gene. V and J are TRBV6-1 and TRBJ2-1, with unresolved D. Germline V lookup: CDR1 MNHNS, CDR2 SASEGT. CDR3 length equals 14 residues. Trimming left V 1 base short and J 0 bases short, with 4 bases between. The CDR3 region is CASSEEVSYNEQFF. CDR3 bases read: TGTGCCAGCAGTGAAGAGGTCTCCTACAATGAG.

This clone was counted many times. Coverage ceases 3 residues before the CDR3 finishes, and the germline J gene fills in the end. The genes are TRBV4-2 and TRBJ2-3; TRBD2 aligns across 9 bases. V lost 0 bases to trimming and J lost 1 base; unmatched junction nucleotides: 2. The CDR3 runs 16 residues. Germline lookup yields CDR1 LGHNA and CDR2 YNFKEQ. Incomplete CDR3 DNA: TGTGCCAGCAGCCAAGAGCGGGGGGGCGGCACAGATACG. It is translated as CASSQERGGGTDT. The entire CDR3 protein reads CASSQERGGGTDTQYF.

There are many counts of this clone. The CDR3 extends 3 residues past the end of the read, so its final part is completed from the germline J gene. The chain carries TRBV19 and TRBJ1-2, with 10 bases aligning to TRBD1. CDR3 size: 17 residues. Germline lookup yields CDR1 LNHDA and CDR2 SQIVND (reference sequence). The V segment lost 5 bases and the J segment 6 bases; nucleotides outside the gene matches: 15. The CDR3 loop reads CASSGLRDRGRLNGYTF. The covered CDR3 bases are TGTGCCAGTAGTGGGCTCCGGGACAGGGGTAGATTGAATGGC.

The sample holds many counts of this clone. The CDR3 is cut off 3 residues early in the read; its end comes from the germline J gene. The rearrangement joins TRBV2 to TRBJ2-7; TRBD2 agrees at 10 bases. The CDR3 is 18 residues long. Unmatched junction bases numbered 11, after V lost 1 base and J lost 2 bases. Germline CDR1 and CDR2: SNHLY and FYNNEI. The sequenced part of the CDR3 DNA is TGTGCCAGCAGTGAAGGCTGGACTAGCGGATACGCTACCTACGAG. Translation gives CASSEGWTSGYATYE. Given in full, the CDR3 is CASSEGWTSGYATYEQYF.

This clone was counted ten times or more. The read is 3 residues too short to cover the CDR3 end, so that end is filled in from the germline J gene. V and J are TRBV20-1 and TRBJ2-3; TRBD2 aligns across 9 bases. The V and J ends lost 0 bases and 2 bases, in that order; junction bases with no gene match: 6. The CDR3 extends over 16 amino acids. The germline V gene has CDR1 DFQATT and CDR2 SNEGSKA (reference sequence). The DNA read from the CDR3 is TGCAGTGCTAGAGATTTCCTAGCGGGGAACACAGATACG. This translates into CSARDFLAGNTDT. The entire CDR3 protein reads CSARDFLAGNTDTQYF.

At least ten counts were recorded for this clone. The read ends 3 residues shy of where the CDR3 ends; the end is completed using the germline J gene. V is TRBV5-6 and J is TRBJ2-4, with D possibly matching TRBD1 (6 bases). Trimming cost V 0 bases and J 1 base, with 8 bases left between them. Germline V gene sequence: CDR1 SGHDT, CDR2 YYEEEE. The CDR3 runs 15 residues. CDR3 protein: CASSLAQGAKNIQYF. CDR3 DNA (partial): TGTGCCAGCAGCTTGGCTCAGGGGGCCAAAAACATT.

This clone came up a few times. A much larger clone lies one base from this, so it may be a read error. Read data end 3 residues before the CDR3 end; the end is taken from the germline J gene. This rearrangement joins TRBV30 to TRBJ1-4, with TRBD1 identical over 7 bases. The CDR3 has 15 amino acids. CDR1 and CDR2 from the germline V gene are GTSNPN and SVGIG (reference sequence). The CDR3 bases that were read are TGTGCCTGGGGCCCCGGGACAGCCGGTAGTTCACCA. This codes for CAWGPGTAGSSP. The full CDR3 sequence reads CAWGPGTAGSSPLFF. Based on the CDR3 plus reference TRBV30 and TRBJ1-4, the full variable domain is SQTIHQWPATLVQPVGSPLSLECTVEGTSNPNLYWYRQAAGRGLQLLFYSVGIGQISSEVPQNLSASRPQDRQFILSSKKLLLSDSGFYLCAWGPGTAGSSPLFFGSGTQLSVL.

The sample holds many counts of this clone. CDR3 protein: CASSASLAGAGEQYF. CDR3 bases read: TGTGCCAGCAGTGCCTCTCTAGCGGGAGCTGGCGAG. The chain joins TRBV6-1 to TRBJ2-7, with TRBD2 matching 10 bases. Read sequence stops 3 residues before the CDR3 end, and the germline J gene provides the missing end. V shed 4 bases, J shed 6 bases, and the junction held 9 bases outside the gene matches. Looked up from germline, CDR1 is MNHNS and CDR2 is SASEGT. This CDR3 has 15 amino acids.

This clone showed up many times. The read terminates 3 residues before the CDR3 end, so the remaining end is supplied by the germline J gene. The chain is built from TRBV19 and TRBJ2-3, with TRBD2 as a possible D gene (7 bases). Trimming removed 9 bases at V and 4 bases at J, with 23 bases between. Germline V gene sequence: CDR1 LNHDA, CDR2 SQIVND (reference sequence). There are 16 residues in the CDR3. The covered CDR3 bases are TGTGCCAGCTCCGACCTCCCAACAGGGAGGGCAGATACG. Protein: CASSDLPTGRADT. Given in full, the CDR3 is CASSDLPTGRADTQYF.

This clone was recorded many times. A read error likely explains this, since a far larger clone differs by one base. The CDR3 goes on 3 residues after the read ends, and that part is filled in from the germline J gene. The genes are TRBV6-4 and TRBJ2-3, with D perhaps matching TRBD2 (6 bases). The germline V and J ends were trimmed by 2 bases and 0 bases, with 6 bases remaining between them. This CDR3 comprises 14 residues. Germline CDR1 reads MRHNA; CDR2 reads SNTAGT. This CDR3 is CASSDGTSTDTQYF. The DNA read from the CDR3 is TGTGCCAGCAGTGACGGGACTAGCACAGATACG.

This clone appeared many times. The sequenced fragment ends 3 residues before the CDR3 boundary, so the rest is inferred from the germline J gene. The genes are TRBV6-1 and TRBJ1-3, with 10 positions matching TRBD1. The CDR3 spans 16 residues. With 1 base clipped from V and 5 bases from J, the junction kept 5 bases outside the gene matches. In germline, CDR1 is MNHNS, CDR2 SASEGT. CDR3 sequence: CASSEGGQGLRNTIYF. The CDR3 DNA, read in part, is TGTGCCAGCAGTGAAGGGGGACAGGGGTTAAGAAACACC.

This clone came up many times. Partial CDR3 DNA: TGTGCCAGCAGCCCCCCGGGACAGGGCTATGGC. This encodes CASSPPGQGYG. The complete CDR3 reads CASSPPGQGYGYTF. The V call is TRBV7-9, the J call TRBJ1-2; 9 bases are a match to TRBD1. The read comes to an end 3 residues before the CDR3 does, leaving the germline J gene to fill in the end. The V and J ends lost 5 bases and 4 bases, in that order; junction bases with no gene match: 5. CDR1 is SEHNR, CDR2 FQNEAQ, per germline (reference sequence). This CDR3 is built from 14 residues.

This clone turned up a few times. The read halts 3 residues ahead of the CDR3 end, with the missing end drawn from the germline J gene. The chain uses TRBV7-6 and TRBJ2-5; 7 nucleotides match TRBD1. Germline V gene lookup returns CDR1 SGHVS and CDR2 FNYEAQ. The CDR3 has 15 amino acids. The sequenced part of the CDR3 DNA is TGTGCCAGCAGCGCTCGAGGGGGCGGCACAGATACC. Its translation: CASSARGGGTDT. The whole CDR3 is CASSARGGGTDTQYF.

Ten or more counts support this clone. The CDR3 sequence is CAWSVDRGWTVRSTQYF. Incomplete CDR3 DNA: TGTGCCTGGAGCGTGGACAGGGGGTGGACGGTGCGGTCTACG. The V gene is TRBV30, the J gene TRBJ2-3; the match to TRBD1 covers 10 bases. Read data end 3 residues before the CDR3 end; the end is taken from the germline J gene. After removal of 3 bases from V and 8 bases from J, the junction contained 17 bases not matched to a gene. Germline V gives CDR1 GTSNPN, CDR2 SVGIG (reference sequence). The CDR3 has 17 amino acids.